This T cell receptor beta chain is from a study of monozygotic twins with inflammatory bowel disease (dated by TCRdb to about 2019). Broadly, across the study: In total, roughly 30 monozygotic twin pairs made up the full study: 19 Danish pairs, all IBD-discordant, plus nine German pairs, of which four were IBD-concordant and five were IBD-discordant. Within discordant pairs, disease-associated traits were sought mainly by comparing IBD patients with their genetically identical healthy co-twins. Each individual had, on average, about 151 000 unique TCRalpha sequences and 181 000 unique TCRbeta sequences available for analysis.

Reading the germline V gene gives CDR1 SGHTA and CDR2 FQGNSA. Measured from the cysteine to the phenylalanine, the CDR3 is 14 residues long. The protein alone is recorded here. Summary of the overall study and its limitations: Because patients received different immunosuppressive treatments, the repertoires may have picked up extra background noise and variability between individuals. TCRbeta repertoire diversity, by inverse Simpson index, was decreased in IBD patients compared with their healthy co-twins. Repertoire similarity did not differ between concordant and discordant twins, which could be due to limited statistical power. Distinction between different T cell subtypes could not be achieved in the analysis. Compared with healthy twins, IBD patients shared fewer clonotypes with other individuals, and the difference was most pronounced in patients with signs of disease activity. No single strong signal or clonotype linked to IBD turned up in the results, so the idea that one exists was not supported.

Library creation used 5' RACE. Each TCR library was prepared from about 4,000 ng of total RNA. cDNA was synthesized with SMARTScribe reverse transcriptase in eight separate reactions per sample. During cDNA synthesis, unique molecular identifiers containing a 6-nucleotide sample barcode were introduced by template switching. Amplification of TCRalpha and TCRbeta cDNA involved two nested PCRs of about 15 and 9 cycles, and each PCR was followed by bead purification. Before amplification, the cDNA was treated with uracil DNA-glycosylase and purified using the QIAquick PCR purification kit. In the second PCR, Illumina TruSeq-compatible adapters and sample-specific barcodes were added. TapeStation and Qubit were used to check library quality and concentration, and around 5.2 ng of each library went into the pool. Pooled libraries were sequenced on an Illumina HiSeq2500 single-index Rapid Run with 2 x 100 bp reads and custom sequencing primers. Regarding the original processing steps: PCR and sequencing errors were corrected by UMI-based consensus assembly using MiGEC version 1.2.6. MiXCR version 2.1.1 was used to carry out V(D)J alignment, clonotype assembly and CDR3 extraction. Normalisation of gene usage, clonotype sharing and MAIT/NKT TCR abundance was achieved by analysing the top 1000, 10 000 and 20 000 clonotypes per sample. After downsampling to 27 000 UMIs, diversity was calculated as the inverse Simpson index using the vegan R package. Paired Mann-Whitney U tests were applied to discordant twin pairs, with Benjamini-Hochberg correction for multiple testing. After TCRdb reprocessed the reads, each CDR3 protein sequence was kept as one row, without DNA. The V and J calls and clone size are TCRdb's, not the authors'. This sample's listing comprises roughly 200,000 distinct CDR3 sequences. The ten largest account for approximately 1.5% of the sample.

From each donor, a roughly 2.5 ml peripheral blood sample was collected into PAXgene tubes and stored at -80 degrees C. Total RNA was isolated from whole blood with the PAXgene blood miRNA kit on an automated QIAcube, without T cell sorting. Deep TCRalpha and TCRbeta repertoire profiling with unique molecular barcoding was performed on peripheral blood of monozygotic twin pairs concordant or discordant for inflammatory bowel disease. Smoking habits were recorded for all twin pairs, with individuals classified as current, former or never smokers. A note on this clonotype: What antigen it recognizes has not been identified.

The sequencing input was blood. The chain uses TRBV7-2 and TRBJ2-3; the D gene TCRdb calls, TRBD2, cannot be checked with no DNA. The source is a human donor with ulcerative colitis or Crohn's disease, or a healthy co-twin of an affected twin (not recorded which). The CDR3 in this case is CASRAGGGTDTQYF.